A single sample gave rise to the 14 T cell receptor beta chains below, sequenced in a study of glioma-infiltrating T cells. Amplification of TCR alpha and beta CDR3 regions from RNA used iRepertoire nested multiplex PCR. From the multiplex PCR reads, TCRdb called clonotypes with MiXCR, one entry per CDR3 protein. The data contain approximately 110,000 distinct CDR3 sequences, around 23% of them singletons. Sequenced material: glioma tissue, nonneoplastic brain tissue, or PBMCs (not recorded which). Source of these receptors: a human donor with low-grade glioma or glioblastoma, undergoing nonglioma brain surgery, or in good health (not recorded which).

This clonotype was seen only a few times. The chain has TRBV29-1 and TRBJ1-1, with D tentatively TRBD1 (5 bases). The CDR3 is 11 residues long. The V gene's germline CDR1 is SQVTM and CDR2 ANQGSEA. V shed 4 bases and J shed 8 bases, with 11 bases lying between them. The CDR3 nucleotides read TGCAGCGTTGCGGGGGAGGGGGAAGCTTTCTTT. Amino acid sequence: CSVAGEGEAFF.

There are many counts of this clonotype. The genes are TRBV28 and TRBJ1-4; tentatively, D is TRBD1 (6 bases). V was cut by 6 bases and J by 8 bases, with 19 bases left in between. CDR1 is MDHEN, CDR2 SYDVKM, per germline. The CDR3 runs 15 residues. In DNA form, the CDR3 reads TGTGCCAGCAGGACCTGGAGGGGGAATCCGGAAAAACTGTTTTTT. Amino acids: CASRTWRGNPEKLFF.

On this clonotype: Compared with germline, one end of the junction differs, possibly owing to a read error. The chain carries TRBV19 and TRBJ2-4; D may be TRBD2 (6 bases). The CDR3 runs 15 residues. Per germline, CDR1 LNHDA and CDR2 SQIVND (reference sequence). The CDR3 loop is CASSSLAVVGNIEYF. The CDR3 DNA is TGTGCCAGTAGTTCATTAGCGGTGGTGGGAAACATTGAGTACTTC.

This clonotype was observed at least ten times. The V and J genes are TRBV4-3 and TRBJ2-1, with D uncertain. The germline CDR1 and CDR2 sequences are LGHNA and YSLEER. The CDR3 length is 13 residues. V lost 0 bases and J lost 8, with 8 bases in between. The CDR3 reads CASSQDIPHEQFF. The CDR3 nucleotides are TGCGCCAGCAGCCAAGATATCCCCCATGAGCAGTTCTTC.

This clonotype was seen at least ten times. V and J are TRBV4-2 and TRBJ1-1; D is unresolved. V lost 2 bases and J 1 base, leaving 8 bases between the germline ends. The CDR3 consists of 14 residues. Per germline, CDR1 LGHNA and CDR2 YNFKEQ. For the CDR3, the DNA is TGTGCCAGCAGCCAATATGGCAGGAACACTGAAGCTTTCTTT. Protein: CASSQYGRNTEAFF.

This clonotype was observed at least ten times. The chain links TRBV7-2 to TRBJ2-5, with D unclear. The CDR3 length is 13 residues. Germline CDR1 and CDR2: SGHTA and FQGNSA. The ends were cut back, 1 base at V and 4 bases at J, with 7 bases in the middle. The CDR3, as DNA: TGTGCCAGCAGCTTAGTCACCCGAGAGACCCAGTACTTC. Amino acid sequence: CASSLVTRETQYF. Full variable domain (outside the CDR3, taken from reference TRBV7-2 and TRBJ2-5): GAGVSQSPSNKVTEKGKDVELRCDPISGHTALYWYRQSLGQGLEFLIYFQGNSAPDKSGLPSDRFSAERTGGSVSTLTIQRTQQEDSAVYLCASSLVTRETQYFGPGTRLLVL.

This clonotype was detected many times. J is TRBJ1-2 and V is TRBV28; TRBD1 matches 7 bases. The V segment lost 8 bases and the J segment 2 bases; nucleotides outside the gene matches: 5. Germline V gene sequence: CDR1 MDHEN, CDR2 SYDVKM. The CDR3 totals 13 residues. CDR3 loop: CASRDSQNYGYTF. In DNA form, the CDR3 reads TGTGCCAGCCGGGACAGCCAAAACTATGGCTACACCTTC.

At least ten counts were recorded for this clonotype. The V call is TRBV4-1, the J call TRBJ1-2; 9 nucleotides match TRBD1. The CDR3 consists of 13 residues. Germline V gene data show CDR1 as MGHRA and CDR2 as YSYEKL. V lost 4 bases and J lost 8; bases outside the gene matches: 5. CDR3 sequence reads: CASSLQGAQGYTF. The CDR3 DNA is TGCGCCAGCAGCCTACAGGGGGCGCAGGGCTACACCTTC.

This clonotype has more than one count but fewer than ten. The chain is built from TRBV4-1 and TRBJ2-3, with 11 bases matching TRBD2. Trimming removed 3 bases from V and 0 bases from J; junction bases left unmatched: 5. The CDR3 covers 17 residues. Germline loops: CDR1 MGHRA, CDR2 YSYEKL. This chain's CDR3 is CASSHRTSGFSTDTQYF. As DNA, the CDR3 is TGCGCCAGCAGCCACAGGACTAGCGGGTTTAGCACAGATACGCAGTATTTT.

This clonotype has at least ten counts. V usage is TRBV7-2 and J usage is TRBJ2-1; 15 bases agree with TRBD2. The CDR3 extends over 16 amino acids. Germline V gene lookup returns CDR1 SGHTA and CDR2 FQGNSA. V trimming: 5 bases; J trimming: 8 bases; junction bases outside the gene matches: 7. This CDR3 is CASSPGLAGGGDEQFF. The CDR3 coding sequence is TGTGCCAGCAGCCCAGGACTAGCGGGAGGGGGCGATGAGCAGTTCTTC.

The sample holds a few counts of this clonotype. The V call is TRBV6-1, the J call TRBJ2-2, with 9 bases fitting TRBD2. CDR3 length: 15 amino acids. CDR1 and CDR2 from the germline V gene are MNHNS and SASEGT. J lost 0 bases, V lost 6 bases, and 2 bases had no gene match. The CDR3 nucleotides are TGTGCCAGCAGCACTAGCGGGTCGAACACCGGGGAGCTGTTTTTT. Translated: CASSTSGSNTGELFF.

The V call is TRBV18, the J call TRBJ2-7; TRBD2 matches at 9 bases. This CDR3 has 15 amino acids. Germline CDR1 KGHSH, CDR2 LQKENI. V shed 2 bases and J 5 bases; nucleotides not matched to a gene: 7. CDR3 in DNA: TGTGCCAGCTCACCATCCGGTCTAGCGGGACACGAGCAGTACTTC. Protein sequence: CASSPSGLAGHEQYF.

This clonotype was counted between two and nine times. Given a much more abundant clone one base away, this may be a read error. The chain combines TRBV7-2 with TRBJ2-7; the D gene is possibly TRBD1 (5 bases). Germline V CDR1 and CDR2: SGHTA, FQGNSA. This CDR3 is built from 14 residues. The CDR3 DNA reads as TGTGCCAGCGGCTTTGACAGTAGCATCAGCGAGCAGTACTTC. Its protein product is CASGFDSSISEQYF. Full variable domain (outside the CDR3, taken from reference TRBV7-2 and TRBJ2-7): GAGVSQSPSNKVTEKGKDVELRCDPISGHTALYWYRQSLGQGLEFLIYFQGNSAPDKSGLPSDRFSAERTGGSVSTLTIQRTQQEDSAVYLCASGFDSSISEQYFGPGTRLTVT.

Comment on this clonotype: A much larger clone sits a single nucleotide away, making a read error possible. The V gene is TRBV4-1, the J gene TRBJ2-2; the D gene is possibly TRBD2 (5 bases). Germline values: CDR1 MGHRA, CDR2 YSYEKL. CDR3 length: 18 residues. This CDR3 reads CASSQERVGIQGTWELFF. As DNA, the CDR3 is TGTGCCAGCAGCCAAGAAAGGGTCGGGATCCAAGGCACCTGGGAGCTGTTTTTT.